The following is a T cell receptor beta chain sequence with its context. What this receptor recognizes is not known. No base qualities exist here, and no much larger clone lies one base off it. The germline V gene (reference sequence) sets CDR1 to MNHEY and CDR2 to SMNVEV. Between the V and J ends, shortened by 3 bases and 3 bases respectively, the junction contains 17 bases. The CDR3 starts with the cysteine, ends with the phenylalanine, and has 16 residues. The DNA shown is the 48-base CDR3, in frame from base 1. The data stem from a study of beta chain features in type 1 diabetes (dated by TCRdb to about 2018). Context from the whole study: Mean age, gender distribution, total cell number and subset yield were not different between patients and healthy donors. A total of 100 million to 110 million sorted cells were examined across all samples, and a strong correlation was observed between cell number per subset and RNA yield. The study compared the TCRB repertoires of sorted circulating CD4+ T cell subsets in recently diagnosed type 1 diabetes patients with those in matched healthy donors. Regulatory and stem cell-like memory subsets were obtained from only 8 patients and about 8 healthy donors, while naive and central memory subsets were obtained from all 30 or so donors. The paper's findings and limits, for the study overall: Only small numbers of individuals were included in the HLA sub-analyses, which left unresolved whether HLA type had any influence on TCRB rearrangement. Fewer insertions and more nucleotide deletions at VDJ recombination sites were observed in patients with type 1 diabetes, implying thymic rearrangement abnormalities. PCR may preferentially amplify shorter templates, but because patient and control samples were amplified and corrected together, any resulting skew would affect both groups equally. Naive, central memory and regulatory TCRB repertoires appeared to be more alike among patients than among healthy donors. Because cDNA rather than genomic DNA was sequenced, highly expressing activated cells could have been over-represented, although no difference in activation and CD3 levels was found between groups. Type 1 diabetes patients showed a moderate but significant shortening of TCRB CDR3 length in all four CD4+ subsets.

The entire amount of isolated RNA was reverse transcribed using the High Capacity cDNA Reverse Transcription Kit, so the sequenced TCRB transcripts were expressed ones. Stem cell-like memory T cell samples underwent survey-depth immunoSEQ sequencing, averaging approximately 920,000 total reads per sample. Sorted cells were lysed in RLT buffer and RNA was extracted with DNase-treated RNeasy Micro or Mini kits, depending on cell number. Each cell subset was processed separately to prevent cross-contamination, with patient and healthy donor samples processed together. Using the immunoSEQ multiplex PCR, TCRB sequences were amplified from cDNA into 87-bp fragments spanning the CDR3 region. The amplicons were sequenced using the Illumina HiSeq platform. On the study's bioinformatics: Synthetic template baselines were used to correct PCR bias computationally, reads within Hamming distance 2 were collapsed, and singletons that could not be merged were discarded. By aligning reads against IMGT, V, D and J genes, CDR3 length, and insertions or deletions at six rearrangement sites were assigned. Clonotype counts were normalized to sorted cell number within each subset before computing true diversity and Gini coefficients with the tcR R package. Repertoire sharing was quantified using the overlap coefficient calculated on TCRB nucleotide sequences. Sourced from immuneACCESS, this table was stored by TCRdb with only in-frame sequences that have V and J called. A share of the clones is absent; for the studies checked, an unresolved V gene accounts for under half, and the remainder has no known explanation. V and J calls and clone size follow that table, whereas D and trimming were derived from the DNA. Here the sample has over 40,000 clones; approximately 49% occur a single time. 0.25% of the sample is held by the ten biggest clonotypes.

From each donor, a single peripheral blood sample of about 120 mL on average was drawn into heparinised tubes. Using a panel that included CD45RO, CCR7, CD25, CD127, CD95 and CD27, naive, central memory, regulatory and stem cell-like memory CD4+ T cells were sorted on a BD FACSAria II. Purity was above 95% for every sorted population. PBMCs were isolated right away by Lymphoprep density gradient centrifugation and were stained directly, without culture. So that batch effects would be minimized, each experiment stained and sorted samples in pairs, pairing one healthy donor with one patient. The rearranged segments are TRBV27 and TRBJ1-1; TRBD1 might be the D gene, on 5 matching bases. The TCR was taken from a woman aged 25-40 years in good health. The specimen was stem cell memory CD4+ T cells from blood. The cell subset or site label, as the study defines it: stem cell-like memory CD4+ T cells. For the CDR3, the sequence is CASSFAPGGSDTEAFF. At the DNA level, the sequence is TGTGCCAGCAGTTTCGCCCCCGGGGGATCGGACACTGAAGCTTTCTTT.